This TCR beta chain was profiled in a study of T-cell reconstitution after alpha-beta-depleted transplantation in children. Regarding the study as a whole: By about two months after transplant, alpha-beta T cells reportedly arose from several hundred graft clones that had expanded.

This CDR3 has 13 residues. Trimming shortened V by 4 bases and J by 5 bases, and 12 bases separated the two germline ends. CDR1 and CDR2 (germline): SGHRS, YFSETQ. During its preparation, the TCRbeta library received unique molecular identifiers. TCRdb processed the PCR reads anew with MiXCR; each CDR3 protein has one entry. This table holds about 980,000 distinct CDR3 sequences, roughly 29% found once. As to this clonotype: Its specificity is not known.

Sequencing was performed on PBMCs, mostly from graft donor cells, taken 360 days after TCRalphabeta/CD19-depleted stem cell transplant. V and J are TRBV5-1 and TRBJ1-1; D gene uncertain. The receptor comes from a boy in the first two years of life who had a stem cell transplant for SCID, so the T cells may come from the graft donor. CDR3 DNA: TGCGCCAGCAGCCCCCAACGAGCGACTGAAGCTTTCTTT. It specifies CASSPQRATEAFF.